This T cell receptor (beta chain) was recovered during a study of cytomegalovirus exposure and HLA in healthy donors. Study results and limitations: CMV antigen specificity of three CMV-associated chains was confirmed in vitro. Later analysis suggested most CMV-associated TCR beta chains were HLA-restricted. Within the data, a cluster of highly shared sequence variants was likely a sequencing artifact. Among immune exposure information, only CMV serostatus was available.

The PCR made use of 60 Vbeta and 13 Jbeta primers. This table comes from immunoSEQ multiplex PCR, and its TCRdb copy is limited to in-frame clones, with some not included. This table holds 150,000 to 200,000 clones, 80% found once. CDR1 is LGHNA and CDR2 is YNFKEQ in the germline V gene. The CDR3 consists of 16 residues. Unmatched junction bases numbered 12, after V lost 1 base and J lost 7 bases. A note on this clone: Its specificity is not known.

This clonotype was sampled from a man aged 25 to 40 in good health and CMV-seropositive. The genes are TRBV4-2 and TRBJ2-5; 7 nucleotides align to TRBD1. Input material: PBMCs. In nucleotides, the CDR3 is TGTGCCAGCAGCCAAGCGACAGGGCCCCACTCGGGGACCCAGTACTTC. This sequence encodes CASSQATGPHSGTQYF.